Below are 17 T cell receptor beta chains sequenced from a single sample in a study of T cells in Graves' hyperthyroidism and ophthalmopathy. TCR beta CDR3 region amplification was performed from RNA transcripts. Carried out on the TCR CDR3, a first-round RT-PCR used the HTBI primer set. MiXCR, applied by TCRdb to the multiplex PCR reads, yields one record per CDR3 protein. The sample yields about 640,000 distinct CDR3 sequences, less than 25% seen once. The sample taken for sequencing was blood. All receptors derive from a man aged 25-45 years with Graves' ophthalmopathy.

The chain has TRBV6-2 or TRBV6-3 and TRBJ1-6, with 8 bases lining up with TRBD1. The CDR3 has 15 residues. V gave up 6 bases and J gave up 8 bases; unmatched junction bases: 9. Looked up from germline, CDR1 is MNHEY and CDR2 is SVGEGT. CDR3 in amino acids: CASSHGQGGDSPLHF. CDR3 coding DNA: TGTGCCAGCAGCCACGGACAGGGTGGTGATTCACCCCTCCACTTT.

CDR3 region: CASSIREGGYEQYF. CDR3 bases: TGCGCCAGCAGTATCCGGGAAGGAGGCTACGAGCAGTACTTC. The chain combines TRBV5-1 with TRBJ2-7; D may be TRBD2 (5 bases). V dropped 5 bases and J dropped 3 bases, with 15 bases sitting between them. Looked up from germline, CDR1 is SGHRS and CDR2 is YFSETQ. The CDR3 consists of 14 residues. Variable domain in full (rest from reference TRBV5-1 and TRBJ2-7): KAGVTQTPRYLIKTRGQQVTLSCSPISGHRSVSWYQQTPGQGLQFLFEYFSETQRNKGNFPGRFSGRQFSNSRSEMNVSTLELGDSALYLCASSIREGGYEQYFGPGTRLTVT.

This clonotype has ten or more counts. V gene TRBV3-1 combines with J gene TRBJ1-2, with a tentative D call TRBD1 (5 bases). Germline loops: CDR1 LGHDT, CDR2 YNNKEL (reference sequence). Trimming stripped 0 bases from V and 7 bases from J, with 12 bases between. This CDR3 contains 14 residues. The CDR3 loop is CASSQDAGRSGYTF. The CDR3 nucleotides are TGTGCCAGCAGCCAAGATGCAGGGAGGAGTGGCTACACCTTC.

The rearrangement joins TRBV30 to TRBJ2-1; 15 bases are shared with TRBD2. The CDR3 has 15 amino acids. The J segment lost 11 bases and the V segment lost 2 bases, leaving 7 bases of the junction unmatched. In germline, CDR1 is GTSNPN, CDR2 SVGIG (reference sequence). CDR3 in amino acids: CAWSTGLAGGGQQFF. The CDR3 DNA is TGTGCCTGGAGTACCGGACTAGCGGGAGGGGGGCAGCAGTTCTTC.

This clonotype has a handful of counts. The J gene is TRBJ2-5, the V gene TRBV20-1, with 7 bases fitting TRBD2. The V segment lost 3 bases and the J segment 4 bases; nucleotides outside the gene matches: 8. The CDR3 runs 14 residues. CDR1 is DFQATT and CDR2 is SNEGSKA in the germline V gene (reference sequence). The CDR3 loop is CSARRAGVGETQYF. The CDR3 DNA sequence: TGCAGTGCTAGGCGTGCGGGAGTGGGAGAGACCCAGTACTTC.

Note on this clonotype: This may come from a read error, since a much larger clone is one base off. This rearrangement joins TRBV11-2 to TRBJ2-5; possible D gene TRBD1, 7 bases. From germline, CDR1 is SGHAT and CDR2 FQNNGV. This CDR3 has 14 amino acids. CDR3 loop: CTSSDQGGQETQYF. Here the CDR3 DNA reads TGTACCAGCAGCGACCAGGGGGGCCAAGAGACCCAGTACTTC.

In its sample, this clonotype was seen many times. The rearrangement uses TRBV30 and TRBJ1-4; D unresolved. The CDR3 covers 12 residues. CDR1 is GTSNPN, CDR2 SVGIG, per germline (reference sequence). The V end lost 3 bases, the J end lost 10 bases, and 12 bases lay between the germline ends. CDR3 DNA: TGTGCCTGGAGAGACGCGGGAGGAAAACTGTTTTTT. This codes for CAWRDAGGKLFF.

Here the CDR3 reads CSAFDIGGLANEQFF. Here the CDR3 DNA reads TGCAGTGCTTTTGATATAGGGGGCCTCGCCAATGAGCAGTTCTTC. This chain joins TRBV20-1 and TRBJ2-1, with 7 bases aligning to TRBD1. The germline V gene has CDR1 DFQATT and CDR2 SNEGSKA (reference sequence). With 5 bases clipped from V and 6 bases from J, the junction kept 13 bases outside the gene matches. This CDR3 is built from 15 residues.

There are a few counts of this clonotype. V usage is TRBV11-2 and J usage is TRBJ1-1, with 8 positions matching TRBD1. The CDR3 runs 14 residues. V lost 5 bases, J lost 5 bases, and 7 bases stayed unmatched. From germline, CDR1 is SGHAT and CDR2 FQNNGV. The CDR3 nucleotides read TGTGCCAGCAGCCCCCAGGGGGCTGAGACTGAAGCTTTCTTT. Protein: CASSPQGAETEAFF.

The V and J genes are TRBV20-1 and TRBJ1-5, with D perhaps TRBD1 (6 bases). Trimming took off 6 bases at V and 1 base at J, with 10 bases between the two ends. CDR3 length: 13 amino acids. Looked up from germline, CDR1 is DFQATT and CDR2 is SNEGSKA (reference sequence). CDR3 sequence: CSAIGQSNQPQHF. The CDR3 DNA is TGCAGTGCCATTGGACAGAGCAATCAGCCCCAGCATTTT.

This clonotype showed up just a few times. The chain combines TRBV9 with TRBJ2-1, with D unresolved. The CDR3 consists of 15 residues. The V end was cut by 4 bases, the J end by 5 bases, with 16 bases between. CDR1 and CDR2 (germline): SGDLS, YYNGEE. The CDR3 loop reads CASSPFESFNNEQFF. CDR3 coding DNA: TGTGCCAGCAGCCCCTTTGAGAGCTTCAACAATGAGCAGTTCTTC.

The chain employs TRBV5-1 and TRBJ2-2; 11 bases match TRBD2. The length of the CDR3 is 16 residues. Germline V CDR1 and CDR2: SGHRS, YFSETQ. The V gene end was trimmed by 1 base and the J gene end by 4 bases; junction bases not matched to a gene: 3. CDR3 protein: CASSLTSGSLTGELFF. CDR3 nucleotide sequence: TGCGCCAGCAGCTTGACTAGCGGGAGCCTCACCGGGGAGCTGTTTTTT.

In this sample, this clonotype turned up once. This may come from a read error, since a much larger clone is one base off. The chain links TRBV28 to TRBJ1-1; D unclear. Germline V gene data show CDR1 as MDHEN and CDR2 as SYDVKM. Trimming stripped 5 bases from V and 3 bases from J, with 16 bases between. The CDR3 runs 15 residues. CDR3 sequence reads: CASSPYLLLYTEAFF. In DNA, the CDR3 is TGTGCCAGCAGTCCTTATCTCTTACTATACACTGAAGCTTTCTTT.

This clonotype was recorded at least ten times. The V gene is TRBV28, the J gene TRBJ1-5, with no clear D. Germline V gives CDR1 MDHEN, CDR2 SYDVKM. This CDR3 is built from 15 residues. V shed 5 bases and J shed 0 bases, with 11 bases lying between them. The CDR3 region is CASSPRVYSNQPQHF. CDR3 sequence (DNA): TGTGCCAGCAGTCCCCGGGTCTATAGCAATCAGCCCCAGCATTTT.

This clonotype was counted only a few times. This chain uses TRBV10-3 with TRBJ1-5; no clear D gene. V shed 0 bases and J shed 0 bases, with 6 bases lying between them. The length of the CDR3 is 15 residues. The germline V gene has CDR1 ENHRY and CDR2 SYGVKD. CDR3 nucleotides: TGTGCCATCAGTGAGTCCCCGGGTAGCAATCAGCCCCAGCATTTT. This translates into CAISESPGSNQPQHF.

The V call is TRBV28, the J call TRBJ1-5; D not certain. The CDR3 runs 14 residues. Trimming shortened V by 6 bases and J by 10 bases, and 19 bases separated the two germline ends. Per germline, CDR1 MDHEN and CDR2 SYDVKM. CDR3 DNA: TGTGCCAGCAGCCAAACCCCCGGGGTCGTCCCCCAGCATTTT. It is translated as CASSQTPGVVPQHF.

At least ten counts were recorded for this clonotype. The rearrangement links TRBV11-2 to TRBJ2-7; perhaps TRBD1 as D (6 bases). The V end was cut by 5 bases, the J end by 5 bases, with 19 bases between. CDR3 length equals 15 residues. Germline values: CDR1 SGHAT, CDR2 FQNNGV. The CDR3 DNA reads as TGTGCCAGCAGCGCGCGTACCGGGACAAGGAACGAGCAGTACTTC. This encodes CASSARTGTRNEQYF.